These 14 T cell receptor beta chains share one sample of origin, sequenced in a study of T cell repertoires in cytomegalovirus infection (dated by TCRdb to the late 2010s). This specimen's treatment or condition label, per the study, means: in vitro stimulation with specific CMV peptide epitopes to enrich CMV-specific T cells. What these receptors recognize is not known. Reads for this sample came from an Illumina HiSeq 1500. Through fastp at Q25 and MiXCR, TCRdb rebuilt clones from the public reads, retaining in-frame beta chains. Each entry is one CDR3 protein sequence, shown with its most common DNA and genes. Recorded for this sample are more than 110,000 distinct CDR3 sequences; around 32% of them occurred a single time. The ten largest account for roughly 47% of the sample. Sample: CD8+ T cells from cultured PBMCs, taken from culture after CMV antigen stimulation. The source of these receptors is a human donor in good health (CMV status not recorded). Some clones in this sample may be carry-over from other donors' samples.

Points on this clonotype: One end of the junction is discordant with germline, which a read error may explain. The chain carries TRBV4-1 and TRBJ1-4; TRBD1 matches at 10 bases. CDR3 length: 16 residues. Germline lookup yields CDR1 MGHRA and CDR2 YSYEKL. The CDR3 spells CASSQGPGQGREKLFF. For the CDR3, the DNA is TGCGCCAGCAGTCAAGGCCCGGGACAGGGGCGTGAAAAACTGTTTTTT.

Ten or more counts support this clonotype. The V and J genes are TRBV7-6 and TRBJ2-7; possibly TRBD2 for D (6 bases). The germline CDR1 and CDR2 sequences are SGHVS and FNYEAQ. The CDR3 runs 14 residues. V shed 1 base and J shed 3 bases, with 10 bases lying between them. The CDR3 is CASSLEAGIYEQYF. The CDR3 region has the DNA TGTGCCAGCAGCTTAGAGGCGGGGATCTACGAGCAGTACTTC.

The rearrangement joins TRBV19 to TRBJ2-1; D may be TRBD2 (5 bases). Looked up from germline, CDR1 is LNHDA and CDR2 is SQIVND (reference sequence). The V end lost 2 bases, the J end lost 5 bases, and 13 bases lay between the germline ends. The CDR3 is 15 residues long. Written as DNA, the CDR3 is TGTGCCAGTAGTATAATTCTGACTATCCACAATGAGCAGTTCTTC. Protein sequence: CASSIILTIHNEQFF.

The chain has TRBV14 and TRBJ2-7; 10 bases match TRBD1. The germline V gene has CDR1 SGHDN and CDR2 FVKESK. Germline trimming cut 4 bases from V and 7 bases from J; bases unmatched to any gene: 10. The length of the CDR3 is 15 residues. The CDR3 region is CASSPRDRGDLEQYF. CDR3 in DNA: TGTGCCAGCAGCCCCCGGGACAGGGGTGATTTAGAGCAGTACTTC. Combining the CDR3 with reference TRBV14 and TRBJ2-7 gives the whole variable domain EAGVTQFPSHSVIEKGQTVTLRCDPISGHDNLYWYRRVMGKEIKFLLHFVKESKQDESGMPNNRFLAERTGGTYSTLKVQPAELEDSGVYFCASSPRDRGDLEQYFGPGTRLTVT.

This clonotype came up a few times. This chain links TRBV4-1 with TRBJ2-2; 9 nucleotides match TRBD1. The V and J ends lost 3 bases and 6 bases, in that order; junction bases with no gene match: 5. Per the germline V gene, CDR1 is MGHRA and CDR2 is YSYEKL. There are 15 residues in the CDR3. In DNA form, the CDR3 reads TGCGCCAGCAGCCAGAGGGACAGGGCCGCCGGGGAGCTGTTTTTT. As protein: CASSQRDRAAGELFF.

V gene TRBV12-3 or TRBV12-4 combines with J gene TRBJ2-7; D gene uncertain. V was cut by 6 bases and J by 6 bases, with 12 bases left in between. The CDR3 sequence is 12 residues long. The CDR3 here is CASSLRAGEQYF. The CDR3 DNA follows: TGTGCCAGCAGCCTCCGGGCCGGCGAGCAGTACTTC.

The V gene is TRBV7-2, the J gene TRBJ2-5, with 9 positions matching TRBD2. Trimming cost V 4 bases and J 4 bases; bases outside gene matches: 13. Germline loops: CDR1 SGHTA, CDR2 FQGNSA. This CDR3 is 17 amino acids long. As DNA, the CDR3 is TGTGCCAGCAGCTCGCAGGGACTAGCCCTTGTTATAGAGACCCAGTACTTC. Translation: CASSSQGLALVIETQYF.

This chain uses TRBV6-6 with TRBJ2-7; D possibly corresponds to TRBD1 (5 bases). The ends were cut back, 5 bases at V and 4 bases at J, with 9 bases in the middle. CDR1 is MNHNY and CDR2 is SVGAGI in the germline V gene (reference sequence). The CDR3 totals 12 residues. The CDR3 sequence is CASSMTVYEQYF. CDR3 sequence (DNA): TGTGCCAGCAGTATGACAGTATACGAGCAGTACTTC.

This chain uses TRBV4-1 with TRBJ1-2; 8 nucleotides align to TRBD1. Losses at the gene ends were 0 bases for V and 6 bases for J; bases not matched to a gene: 3. The CDR3 is 14 residues long. The germline CDR1 and CDR2 sequences are MGHRA and YSYEKL. Written as DNA, the CDR3 is TGCGCCAGCAGCCAAGAAACAGGGGGTGATGGCTACACCTTC. It yields the protein CASSQETGGDGYTF.

The chain carries TRBV7-3 and TRBJ2-3; 8 bases line up with TRBD2. The CDR3 spans 16 residues. The germline V gene has CDR1 SGHTA and CDR2 FQGTGA. Trimming took 5 bases from V and 6 from J; bases not matched to a gene: 13. The CDR3 coding sequence is TGTGCCAGCAGCCCGGTGATAGCGGGGCTTCTGGATACGCAGTATTTT. The encoded protein is CASSPVIAGLLDTQYF.

Many counts were recorded for this clonotype. The chain combines TRBV5-4 with TRBJ2-1, with a possible D match to TRBD1 (6 bases). The CDR3 has 13 residues. V shed 5 bases and J shed 5 bases, with 11 bases lying between them. Germline assignment: CDR1 SGHNT and CDR2 YYREEE (reference sequence). Here the CDR3 DNA reads TGTGCCAGCAGGAAGGACAGCCACAATGAGCAGTTCTTC. Its translation: CASRKDSHNEQFF.

The chain employs TRBV5-4 and TRBJ2-6, with D uncertain. Per the germline V gene, CDR1 is SGHNT and CDR2 is YYREEE (reference sequence). V was pared by 0 bases and J by 2 bases, with 6 bases between. This CDR3 has 15 residues. CDR3 nucleotides: TGTGCCAGCAGCTTGGAGGGAACTGGGGCCAACGTCCTGACTTTC. It codes for CASSLEGTGANVLTF.

V is TRBV4-1 and J is TRBJ2-3; 7 nucleotides line up with TRBD1. This CDR3 contains 24 residues. Losses at the gene ends were 2 bases for V and 0 bases for J; bases not matched to a gene: 29. Looked up from germline, CDR1 is MGHRA and CDR2 is YSYEKL. In nucleotides, the CDR3 is TGCGCCAGCAGCCAAAGTTTCCCTCAACCGGGACAGCCAGGAAAAGGGGGTAGCACAGATACGCAGTATTTT. Its translation is CASSQSFPQPGQPGKGGSTDTQYF.

This clonotype was observed a few times. The CDR3 DNA follows: TGTGCCAGCAGCTCCCCGCTAGCGGGGGCGTGGGATGAGCAGTTCTTC. Protein sequence: CASSSPLAGAWDEQFF. The chain couples TRBV28 to TRBJ2-1, with 10 bases aligning to TRBD2. Germline V CDR1 and CDR2: MDHEN, SYDVKM. The trim removed 6 bases at V and 8 bases at J, leaving 13 bases unmatched. This CDR3 region has 16 residues.